The 3 T cell receptor beta chains below all came from one sample that was sequenced in a study of blood T cell repertoires in COVID-19. Sequenced by immunoSEQ multiplex PCR; TCRdb stores in-frame clones only, minus some. The table shows more than 100,000 clones, with 90% occurring only once. Source material: peripheral blood. Source of these receptors: a woman aged 55-70 years with COVID-19, enrolled during active disease.

This clone was picked up a small number of times. The gene calls are TRBV25-1 and TRBJ1-1; a possible D gene is TRBD1 (6 bases). CDR1 is MGHDK, CDR2 SYGVNS, per germline. This CDR3 region has 14 residues. The germline V and J ends were trimmed by 7 bases and 1 base, with 13 bases remaining between them. In nucleotides, the CDR3 is TGTGCCAGCACCGCCACAGGGTGGAACACTGAAGCTTTCTTT. This codes for CASTATGWNTEAFF.

The V call is TRBV4-1, the J call TRBJ1-4; 7 positions match TRBD1. Germline V gives CDR1 MGHRA, CDR2 YSYEKL. This CDR3 contains 19 residues. V was clipped by 0 bases and J by 8 bases; unmatched bases: 18. The CDR3 DNA sequence: TGCGCCAGCAGCCAAGACTGGGTGAGGGCGACAGGGTCGCAAGAAAAACTGTTTTTT. It codes for CASSQDWVRATGSQEKLFF.

As regards this clone: The sample contains more than one DNA sequence encoding this CDR3. This chain joins TRBV7-3 and TRBJ1-1; D gene ambiguous. Germline lookup yields CDR1 SGHTA and CDR2 FQGTGA. The CDR3 sequence is 13 residues long. Trimming shortened V by 2 bases and J by 4 bases, and 8 bases separated the two germline ends. Written as DNA, the CDR3 is TGTGCCAGCAGCTTAGGCGGGCCCACTGAAGCTTTCTTT. This encodes CASSLGGPTEAFF.